Listed below are T cell receptor beta chains from one sample, sequenced in a study of CD8 T cells in ankylosing spondylitis. In TCRdb, the 5' RACE reads were re-called with MiXCR into one record per CDR3 protein. The table includes fewer than 550,000 distinct CDR3 sequences, approximately 5.3% detected once. The sequenced material came from blood, either unsorted or a sorted T cell fraction (not recorded which). Receptors originate from a male donor with ankylosing spondylitis. The CDR3 runs from the conserved cysteine through the conserved F or W. D genes are given only for firm matches.

>16|TRBV9|.|TRBJ2-6
CASSPYLSPGANVLTF
>15|TRBV9|TRBD2|TRBJ2-5
CASSAPGTSKETQYF
>14|TRBV20-1|TRBD1|TRBJ1-1
CSAYLPGQGFEAFF
>16|TRBV4-2|.|TRBJ2-2
CASSQALGEDTGELFF
>15|TRBV4-2|TRBD1|TRBJ1-4
CASSLPTGVNEKLFF
>12|TRBV20-1|.|TRBJ2-7
CRGGPNRYEQYF
>14|TRBV11-1|.|TRBJ2-1
CASSPRGRRGEQFF
>15|TRBV18|TRBD1|TRBJ1-6
CASSQWDSNNSPLHF
>15|TRBV12-3/TRBV12-4|.|TRBJ1-5
CASSWGRRIGEPQHF
>14|TRBV5-1|TRBD1|TRBJ2-7
CASSGTGVGVEQYF
>16|TRBV5-1|.|TRBJ1-1
CASSLAMGGPDTEAFF
>14|TRBV9|.|TRBJ1-2
CASSVGGGHYGYTF
>14|TRBV20-1|.|TRBJ1-1
CSARVRAANTEAFF
>16|TRBV7-6|.|TRBJ2-3
CASSLEGSSSTDTQYF
>12|TRBV7-9|TRBD1|TRBJ1-1
CASSSWDSEAFF
>15|TRBV5-1|.|TRBJ2-1
CASSPLGSSYNEQFF
>13|TRBV20-1|TRBD1|TRBJ1-2
CSASGQGRVGYTF
>15|TRBV5-1|.|TRBJ1-2
CASSLGKGRAYGYTF
>14|TRBV9|.|TRBJ2-1
CASSVAPVYNEQFF
>14|TRBV20-1|.|TRBJ2-1
CSARSVVTLNEQFF
>13|TRBV14|.|TRBJ2-2
CASSQTYDGELFF
>14|TRBV5-6|.|TRBJ2-1
CASSPRPSLAEQFF
>16|TRBV20-1|TRBD2|TRBJ2-3
CSAITLLAGITDTQYF
>13|TRBV6-6|.|TRBJ1-2
CASSYQINYGYTF
>14|TRBV19|.|TRBJ1-1
CASTPPDVYTEAFF
>15|TRBV5-1|.|TRBJ2-2
CASSFGTLNTGELFF
>15|TRBV12-3/TRBV12-4|TRBD1|TRBJ1-1
CASSSRGRMNTEAFF
>14|TRBV5-1|.|TRBJ1-2
CASSLIRGDYGYTF
>13|TRBV29-1|TRBD1|TRBJ1-2
CSVDRTGGYGYTF
>16|TRBV28|.|TRBJ2-1
CASSSSETRFYNEQFF
>16|TRBV24-1|.|TRBJ2-4
CATSPNRGLDKNIQYF
>17|TRBV12-3/TRBV12-4|TRBD2|TRBJ2-2
CASSLAVLAGVTGELFF
>12|TRBV7-9|TRBD1|TRBJ2-5
CASSPGTAENYF
>14|TRBV5-1|TRBD1|TRBJ2-7
CASSLAGTGNEQYF
>14|TRBV7-2|.|TRBJ2-3
CASSPGLLSDTQYF
>15|TRBV6-1|TRBD2|TRBJ2-7
CASSPGLAGAHEQYF
>14|TRBV12-3/TRBV12-4|.|TRBJ2-2
CANLMGGGTGELFF
>17|TRBV4-1|TRBD2|TRBJ2-2
CASSQRRLADNTGELFF
>13|TRBV7-2|.|TRBJ1-5
CASSSRTIAPQHF
>15|TRBV5-4|.|TRBJ1-6
CASSSGTDPSSPLHF
>13|TRBV6-6|.|TRBJ1-5
CASSFPMGQPQHF
>15|TRBV2|.|TRBJ1-1
CASTPVVDGNTEAFF
>14|TRBV7-2|.|TRBJ2-4
CASSFDTQGNIQYF
>15|TRBV28|.|TRBJ1-1
CASDTIRGGFTEAFF
>14|TRBV7-2|.|TRBJ2-4
CASSLGGSKNIQYF
>11|TRBV12-3/TRBV12-4|.|TRBJ2-1
CASCLVNEQFF
>17|TRBV2|.|TRBJ2-3
CASSERSKTASTDTQYF
>14|TRBV10-3|.|TRBJ1-1
CAISPQELNTEAFF
>12|TRBV15|.|TRBJ2-7
CATSNGAYEQYF
>12|TRBV7-9|.|TRBJ2-7
CASSPSVSLQYF
>13|TRBV4-1|.|TRBJ1-5
CASSQVRGTPQHF
>14|TRBV7-2|.|TRBJ2-3
CASSLGPGLDTQYF
>14|TRBV7-9|.|TRBJ1-1
CASSFRTENTEAFF